This T cell receptor beta chain appears in the sequencing data of a study of radiation and T cells in renal cell carcinoma. With V trimmed by 6 bases and J by 3 bases, 4 bases remained unmatched. Per germline, CDR1 SQVTM and CDR2 ANQGSEA. The CDR3 totals 13 residues. The sample's time point: baseline pretreatment blood. Indicated treatment: 15 Gy SBRT to primary tumor, nephrectomy 4 weeks later. Study-wide points: Top tumor clonotypes rose in blood 2 weeks post-radiation, then contracted. Pretreatment tumor biopsies were lacking, so baseline clonotypes are unknown.

The assay was immunoSEQ multiplex PCR, and TCRdb's table has in-frame clones only and misses some. The data show over 120,000 clones, about 88% seen once. Details on this clone: Its antigen is as yet unknown.

The chain employs TRBV29-1 and TRBJ1-4, with 7 bases fitting TRBD1. This clonotype originated in a woman in her forties or fifties with renal cell carcinoma. The source material was blood, sampled from a patient whose treatment included radiotherapy and nephrectomy. The CDR3 nucleotides read TGCAGCGTCCTACAGGGGCCTAATGAAAAACTGTTTTTT. Translated: CSVLQGPNEKLFF.